Described below is a single T cell receptor (beta chain) sequence and its context. This sample's treatment: about 20 received Ad26.COV2.S at low or high dose, single or two shots; 5 received placebo; per-sample allocation not given. Samples were taken on day 63 after the first vaccine or placebo injection. In Boston, the donor was an adult between 18-55 years of age. Wuhan-strain spike was delivered by a replication-incompetent Ad26 vector. Trimming left V 4 bases short and J 4 bases short, with 10 bases between. The length of the CDR3 is 13 residues. Germline CDR1 and CDR2: LGHDT and YNNKEL (reference sequence). This record comes from a study of Ad26.COV2.S vaccination and SARS-CoV-2 variants. Generated by immunoSEQ multiplex PCR, the TCRdb table keeps only in-frame clones and is missing some. The table has approximately 360,000 clones, about 83% seen once; the top ten hold about 8%.

Sample: peripheral blood, taken in a trial of Ad26.COV2.S vaccine versus placebo. The TCR originated in a person aged 18-60 years who received the Ad26.COV2.S COVID-19 vaccine or a placebo. The chain employs TRBV3-1 (or the pseudogene TRBV3-2) and TRBJ1-2, with D maybe TRBD1 (5 bases). The chain's CDR3 is CASSRGSFYGYTF. The CDR3 bases are TGTGCCAGCAGCCGGGGGAGTTTCTATGGCTACACCTTC.